This T cell receptor beta chain was recorded in a study of a mutant IDH1 vaccine in newly diagnosed glioma. In the study overall: In some groups vaccination began 4-6 weeks post-radiotherapy; others received it with temozolomide.

Time point given: week 47, end of study. Vaccine doses each comprised 300 ug of mutant IDH1 20-mer peptide, with topical imiquimod. The donors had new WHO grade 3 or 4 astrocytomas; these were IDH1-mutant and ATRX-lost. Profiled with immunoSEQ multiplex PCR; TCRdb holds only in-frame clones, not every one. The sample lists some 32,000 clones, approximately 89% seen once, with over 2% in the top ten. V gave up 5 bases and J gave up 3 bases; unmatched junction bases: 3. In germline, CDR1 is SQVTM, CDR2 ANQGSEA. CDR3 length equals 12 residues. Of note for this clone: Antigen specificity is unknown.

The sequence was collected from a man aged 35-49 years with glioma. Sequences were derived from PBMCs, sampled from a glioma patient whose treatment included an IDH1 peptide vaccine. The chain is built from TRBV29-1 and TRBJ1-1; 7 positions agree with TRBD1. CDR3 sequence: CSVNRGDTEAFF. Written as DNA, the CDR3 is TGCAGCGTTAACAGGGGAGACACTGAAGCTTTCTTT.